This paragraph reports one TCR beta chain. V shed 2 bases and J shed 3 bases, with 29 bases lying between them. CDR3 length: 20 residues. Looked up from germline, CDR1 is SGDLS and CDR2 is YYNGEE. The entry originates in a study of blood T cell repertoires in COVID-19. Original processing notes: Reference gene primer amplification yielded estimated nucleated cell counts. This table comes from immunoSEQ multiplex PCR, and its TCRdb copy is limited to in-frame clones, with some not included. Clone size and V and J calls were adopted from that table, with D and trimming inferred from the DNA. There are over 600,000 clones in the sample; about 90% occur only once, and over 0.2% lies in the top ten.

The sample was peripheral blood. The TCR originated in a woman aged 18-35 years with acute or convalescent COVID-19. V is TRBV9 and J is TRBJ1-1, with D possibly TRBD1 on 6 matching bases. The CDR3 protein is CASSVLPLGAGRKEDTEAFF. CDR3 DNA sequence: TGTGCCAGCAGCGTTCTCCCTCTGGGGGCAGGGCGTAAAGAGGACACTGAAGCTTTCTTT.